This entry lists 8 T cell receptor beta chains sequenced from one sample in a study of lymphopenia after photon versus proton radiotherapy. Sequenced by immunoSEQ multiplex PCR; TCRdb stores in-frame clones only, minus some. The table has 29,000 or so clones, 85% to 90% seen once. Sample: peripheral blood, taken from a patient treated with proton-based radiotherapy. The receptor set was obtained from a woman in her sixties or seventies with cholangiocarcinoma. Some clones in this sample may be carry-over from other donors' samples.

The chain uses TRBV9 and TRBJ2-3; D uncertain. CDR3 length: 15 residues. Germline values: CDR1 SGDLS, CDR2 YYNGEE. V was trimmed by 0 bases and J by 0 bases, leaving 8 bases between them. CDR3 residues: CASSVGPSSTDTQYF. The CDR3 DNA reads TGTGCCAGCAGCGTAGGCCCTAGTAGCACAGATACGCAGTATTTT.

The chain is built from TRBV7-8 and TRBJ2-7; D uncertain. Germline loops: CDR1 SGHVS, CDR2 FQNEAQ. V was shortened by 1 base and J by 3 bases, with 7 bases between the two germline ends. The CDR3 sequence is 13 residues long. This chain's CDR3 is CASSLEGLYEQYF. Here the CDR3 DNA reads TGTGCCAGCAGCTTAGAGGGCCTCTACGAGCAGTACTTC.

The chain uses TRBV5-8 and TRBJ2-7; D remains ambiguous. The V gene lost 3 bases and the J gene lost 6 bases, with 25 bases spanning the gap. This CDR3 contains 17 residues. Looked up from germline, CDR1 is SGHTS and CDR2 is YDEGEE. CDR3 sequence reads: CASSWMTHLGARREQYF. For the CDR3, the DNA is TGTGCCAGCAGCTGGATGACCCACCTCGGAGCTCGGCGCGAGCAGTACTTC.

On this clone: At one end, the junction sequence differs from germline, possibly due to a read error. V is TRBV15 and J is TRBJ2-7; D unclear. This CDR3 is 11 amino acids long. The germline gives CDR1 LNHNV, CDR2 YYDKDF (reference sequence). The chain's CDR3 is CATSSGFEQYF. The CDR3 coding sequence is TGTGCCACAAGCAGTGGGTTTGAGCAGTACTTC.

The sample holds one count of this clone. The V gene is TRBV10-3, the J gene TRBJ2-7, with 8 bases identical to TRBD1. This CDR3 has 14 amino acids. Trimming took 6 bases from V and 6 from J; bases not matched to a gene: 10. CDR1 and CDR2 from the germline V gene are ENHRY and SYGVKD. In nucleotides, the CDR3 is TGTGCCATCAGGGGGACAGGAAGCGTCGGCGAGCAGTACTTC. Protein sequence: CAIRGTGSVGEQYF.

This clone appeared once. This rearrangement joins TRBV6-1 to TRBJ2-7; TRBD1 matches at 7 bases. From germline, CDR1 is MNHNS and CDR2 SASEGT. Losses at the gene ends were 6 bases for V and 2 bases for J; bases not matched to a gene: 7. This CDR3 has 14 amino acids. The CDR3, as DNA: TGTGCCAGCAGCTACCGGGACAGCGCCTACGAGCAGTACTTC. This encodes CASSYRDSAYEQYF.

This chain connects TRBV2 to TRBJ2-1; no clear D gene. Germline CDR1 is SNHLY and CDR2 is FYNNEI. CDR3 size: 13 residues. With 6 bases removed from V and 5 bases from J, the gap between germline ends came to 11 bases. The CDR3 DNA reads as TGTGCCAGCAGACCTGATCGGGACAATGAGCAGTTCTTC. This translates into CASRPDRDNEQFF.

This rearrangement joins TRBV19 to TRBJ1-2, with D possibly being TRBD1 (6 bases). Trimming took off 9 bases at V and 2 bases at J, with 19 bases between the two ends. This CDR3 spans 15 amino acids. From germline, CDR1 is LNHDA and CDR2 SQIVND (reference sequence). The CDR3: CASLATGAGNYGYTF. DNA for the CDR3: TGTGCCAGCCTTGCTACGGGGGCAGGGAACTATGGCTACACCTTC. Looking up the rest from reference TRBV19 and TRBJ1-2 gives the full variable domain: DGGITQSPKYLFRKEGQNVTLSCEQNLNHDAMYWYRQDPGQGLRLIYYSQIVNDFQKGDIAEGYSVSREKKESFPLTVTSAQKNPTAFYLCASLATGAGNYGYTFGSGTRLTVV.